Shown below are 27 T cell receptor beta chains from a single sample sequenced in a study of vaccination effects on CD4 cells after COVID-19. Antigen-specific CD4+ T cells expanded by the ViraFEST assay with viral peptide pools were then sequenced. Investigators separated out CD4+ T cells once about eleven days of culture had passed. It was between March and December 2020 that the person had a SARS-CoV-2 infection confirmed by PCR. Here immunoSEQ multiplex PCR was the method, and the copy in TCRdb shows in-frame clones only, minus some. The repertoire holds approximately 38,000 clones, with 73% as singletons. For these TCRs, the target antigens are not known. This specimen consisted of CD4+ T cells from PBMCs cultured with a peptide pool, obtained before COVID-19 vaccination. These TCRs come from a human donor who had a prior SARS-CoV-2 infection.

The chain joins TRBV9 to TRBJ2-7; 8 nucleotides line up with TRBD2. Germline values: CDR1 SGDLS, CDR2 YYNGEE. The CDR3 runs 13 residues. J gave up 1 base and V 7 bases, and 4 bases lay outside the gene matches. CDR3 amino acids: CASGGGTSYEQYF. The CDR3 region has the DNA TGTGCCAGCGGCGGGGGGACATCCTACGAGCAGTACTTC.

The chain couples TRBV7-9 to TRBJ1-2; no definite D call. This CDR3 contains 11 residues. Germline CDR1 SEHNR, CDR2 FQNEAQ (reference sequence). V lost 5 bases and J lost 7, with 8 bases in between. Here the CDR3 reads CASSAGRGYTF. DNA for the CDR3: TGTGCCAGCAGCGCAGGACGTGGCTACACCTTC.

The J gene is TRBJ1-1, the V gene TRBV7-9; the D is unclear. This CDR3 is 15 amino acids long. Germline CDR1 is SEHNR and CDR2 is FQNEAQ (reference sequence). V was trimmed by 3 bases and J by 2 bases, leaving 13 bases between them. The CDR3 DNA sequence: TGTGCCAGCAGCTTTCTCGTGGGAGGAAACACTGAAGCTTTCTTT. It translates to CASSFLVGGNTEAFF.

This clone was counted a single time. V gene TRBV5-1 combines with J gene TRBJ2-2; TRBD2 aligns across 8 bases. This CDR3 comprises 20 residues. The V gene end was trimmed by 4 bases and the J gene end by 1 base; junction bases not matched to a gene: 18. The germline V gene encodes CDR1 SGHRS and CDR2 YFSETQ. The CDR3 DNA follows: TGCGCCAGCAGCGCGGGAATAATGAGACTAGCGATACGGAACACCGGGGAGCTGTTTTTT. The encoded protein is CASSAGIMRLAIRNTGELFF.

This chain links TRBV19 with TRBJ1-3; D is ambiguous. CDR1 and CDR2 (germline): LNHDA, SQIVND (reference sequence). V was cut by 7 bases and J by 1 base, with 14 bases left in between. The CDR3 has 15 amino acids. The CDR3 nucleotides read TGTGCCAGTACCGTATCCGCCTTTTCTGGAAACACCATATATTTT. It translates to CASTVSAFSGNTIYF.

The rearrangement joins TRBV5-1 to TRBJ1-1; D gene ambiguous. The CDR3 has 15 amino acids. In germline, CDR1 is SGHRS, CDR2 YFSETQ. V was pared by 0 bases and J by 1 base, with 10 bases between. The CDR3 nucleotides are TGCGCCAGCAGCTTGGCGCCCCTGGGGAACACTGAAGCTTTCTTT. It translates to CASSLAPLGNTEAFF.

The V gene is TRBV5-8, the J gene TRBJ2-3; D not resolved. The CDR3 is made up of 14 amino acids. Looked up from germline, CDR1 is SGHTS and CDR2 is YDEGEE. Trimming cost V 3 bases and J 1 base, with 9 bases left between them. The CDR3 DNA reads as TGTGCCAGCAGCTCGCTTGGGGGCACAGATACGCAGTATTTT. Translating gives CASSSLGGTDTQYF.

In its sample, this clone was seen a few times. The J gene is TRBJ1-5, the V gene TRBV7-9, with TRBD1 identical over 8 bases. Germline V gene sequence: CDR1 SEHNR, CDR2 FQNEAQ (reference sequence). V shed 5 bases and J 6 bases; nucleotides not matched to a gene: 9. The CDR3 consists of 15 residues. In DNA form, the CDR3 reads TGTGCCAGCAGCGCCACCACAGGGGGAGGTCAGCCCCAGCATTTT. Amino acids: CASSATTGGGQPQHF.

This clone was recorded only once. This sequence joins TRBV5-4 and TRBJ1-5; the match to TRBD1 covers 7 bases. With V trimmed by 4 bases and J by 6 bases, 16 bases remained unmatched. The CDR3 has 17 amino acids. Germline-derived CDR1 and CDR2 are SGHNT and YYREEE (reference sequence). The CDR3 spells CASSPVGGRGEGQPQHF. Written as DNA, the CDR3 is TGTGCCAGCAGCCCGGTAGGGGGCAGGGGGGAAGGTCAGCCCCAGCATTTT. Full variable domain (rest looked up from reference TRBV5-4 and TRBJ1-5): ETGVTQSPTHLIKTRGQQVTLRCSSQSGHNTVSWYQQALGQGPQFIFQYYREEENGRGNFPPRFSGLQFPNYSSELNVNALELDDSALYLCASSPVGGRGEGQPQHFGDGTRLSIL.

This clone was observed a single time. The chain has TRBV7-8 and TRBJ1-2; perhaps TRBD1 as D (6 bases). This CDR3 spans 15 amino acids. With 0 bases removed from V and 11 bases from J, the gap between germline ends came to 19 bases. Germline CDR1 SGHVS, CDR2 FQNEAQ. CDR3 in DNA: TGTGCCAGCAGCTTAGCGGGGGCCAGGTCTACTATTTACACCTTC. Translation gives CASSLAGARSTIYTF.

The rearrangement joins TRBV19 to TRBJ1-5; D remains ambiguous. The CDR3 runs to 16 residues. Germline CDR1 reads LNHDA; CDR2 reads SQIVND (reference sequence). V lost 5 bases, J lost 0 bases, and 14 bases lay in between. The CDR3 DNA reads TGTGCCAGTAGTTGGCATATCCAATATAGCAATCAGCCCCAGCATTTT. Its translation is CASSWHIQYSNQPQHF.

The chain recombines TRBV7-3 with TRBJ1-1; 8 nucleotides agree with TRBD1. V shed 5 bases, J shed 5 bases, and the junction held 10 bases outside the gene matches. The CDR3 is made up of 15 amino acids. From germline, CDR1 is SGHTA and CDR2 FQGTGA. CDR3 sequence: CASSPSGTGMTEAFF. The CDR3 DNA is TGTGCCAGCAGCCCCTCCGGGACAGGTATGACTGAAGCTTTCTTT. Full variable domain (remainder filled in from reference TRBV7-3 and TRBJ1-1): GAGVSQTPSNKVTEKGKYVELRCDPISGHTALYWYRQSLGQGPEFLIYFQGTGAADDSGLPNDRFFAVRPEGSVSTLKIQRTERGDSAVYLCASSPSGTGMTEAFFGQGTRLTVV.

The V call is TRBV6-5, the J call TRBJ2-7; 7 bases are shared with TRBD1. Per the germline V gene, CDR1 is MNHEY and CDR2 is SVGAGI. The CDR3 runs to 12 residues. The ends lost 6 bases at V and 6 bases at J; junction bases unmatched: 5. The CDR3 DNA reads as TGTGCCAGCAGAGAGACAGGGTCCGAGCAGTACTTC. Translating it yields CASRETGSEQYF.

V and J are TRBV5-1 and TRBJ1-2; D may be TRBD1 (5 bases). Trimming stripped 0 bases from V and 1 base from J, with 10 bases between. The CDR3 covers 15 residues. Germline loops: CDR1 SGHRS, CDR2 YFSETQ. The CDR3 loop is CASSLATADNYGYTF. DNA of the CDR3: TGCGCCAGCAGCTTGGCGACAGCGGATAACTATGGCTACACCTTC.

The chain carries TRBV7-9 and TRBJ1-2; 8 bases align to TRBD1. CDR3 length equals 14 residues. Per germline, CDR1 SEHNR and CDR2 FQNEAQ (reference sequence). V dropped 3 bases and J dropped 1; count of bases not matched to a gene: 1. The CDR3, as DNA: TGTGCCAGCAGCTTCGGACAGGGTAACTATGGCTACACCTTC. Protein: CASSFGQGNYGYTF.

V is TRBV9 and J is TRBJ2-1, with 10 positions matching TRBD2. V lost 5 bases to trimming and J lost 7 bases; unmatched junction nucleotides: 6. This CDR3 spans 14 amino acids. Germline V gene data show CDR1 as SGDLS and CDR2 as YYNGEE. This CDR3 reads CASRGAGGPNEQFF. The CDR3 nucleotides are TGTGCCAGCAGGGGAGCGGGAGGGCCAAATGAGCAGTTCTTC. Full variable domain (rest looked up from reference TRBV9 and TRBJ2-1): DSGVTQTPKHLITATGQRVTLRCSPRSGDLSVYWYQQSLDQGLQFLIQYYNGEERAKGNILERFSAQQFPDLHSELNLSSLELGDSALYFCASRGAGGPNEQFFGPGTRLTVL.

The gene calls are TRBV19 and TRBJ1-1; D remains unclear. V dropped 3 bases and J dropped 6 bases, with 14 bases sitting between them. Germline V CDR1 and CDR2: LNHDA, SQIVND (reference sequence). This CDR3 region has 14 residues. For the CDR3, the DNA is TGTGCCAGTAGTATGGGAGGTTCTGGCTCTGAAGCTTTCTTT. Translated, it gives CASSMGGSGSEAFF.

The chain recombines TRBV9 with TRBJ2-2; TRBD2 agrees at 9 bases. The CDR3 contains 13 residues. Germline V gives CDR1 SGDLS, CDR2 YYNGEE. The V segment lost 7 bases and the J segment 4 bases; nucleotides outside the gene matches: 2. This chain's CDR3 is CASGRGGTGELFF. DNA of the CDR3: TGTGCCAGCGGGCGGGGGGGCACCGGGGAGCTGTTTTTT.

The rearrangement uses TRBV6-2 or TRBV6-3 and TRBJ2-7; D possibly uses TRBD1 or TRBD2 (5 bases each). V gave up 5 bases and J gave up 3 bases, with 11 bases separating them. Germline V gene data show CDR1 as MNHEY and CDR2 as SVGEGT. The CDR3 spans 13 residues. The CDR3 spells CASSGTLRYEQYF. For the CDR3, the DNA is TGTGCCAGCAGTGGGACGTTACGCTACGAGCAGTACTTC.

This chain connects TRBV7-2 to TRBJ1-1; D ambiguous. Trimming stripped 1 base from V and 3 bases from J, with 12 bases between. CDR3 length: 15 residues. Germline CDR1 and CDR2: SGHTA and FQGNSA. CDR3 sequence reads: CASSLEGQPYTEAFF. CDR3 nucleotide sequence: TGTGCCAGCAGCTTAGAAGGCCAGCCCTACACTGAAGCTTTCTTT.

This clone is classed as medium-sized. The chain links TRBV5-5 to TRBJ2-7; 10 bases map to TRBD1. The CDR3 has 16 amino acids. Germline V lookup: CDR1 SGHKS, CDR2 YYEKEE (reference sequence). V dropped 4 bases and J dropped 5; count of bases not matched to a gene: 12. CDR3 DNA: TGTGCCAGCAGCCCTCGCCCCGGGACAGGGGATCACGAGCAGTACTTC. Residues: CASSPRPGTGDHEQYF.

The sample holds a few counts of this clone. The chain joins TRBV27 to TRBJ1-1; the match to TRBD1 covers 9 bases. Per germline, CDR1 MNHEY and CDR2 SMNVEV (reference sequence). Trimming took 6 bases from V and 3 from J; bases not matched to a gene: 8. The CDR3 sequence is 15 residues long. CDR3 in amino acids: CASSLGTGWDTEAFF. DNA of the CDR3: TGTGCCAGCAGCCTAGGGACAGGGTGGGACACTGAAGCTTTCTTT.

V usage is TRBV6-4 and J usage is TRBJ2-1; 9 positions match TRBD2. The junction had 3 bases not matched to a gene; V was cut back by 5 bases and J by 4 bases. The CDR3 loop spans 14 amino acids. Germline values: CDR1 MRHNA, CDR2 SNTAGT. In nucleotides, the CDR3 is TGTGCCAGCAGTCAACTAGCGGGTTACAATGAGCAGTTCTTC. This translates into CASSQLAGYNEQFF.

J is TRBJ2-2 and V is TRBV7-6; possible D gene TRBD1, 6 bases. This CDR3 is 16 amino acids long. Germline V lookup: CDR1 SGHVS, CDR2 FNYEAQ. V shed 1 base and J shed 7 bases, with 16 bases lying between them. The CDR3 loop is CASSLVLAGVHGELFF. The CDR3 nucleotides read TGTGCCAGCAGCTTAGTTCTGGCAGGGGTTCACGGGGAGCTGTTTTTT.

The J gene is TRBJ1-2, the V gene TRBV6-5; 9 positions match TRBD1. V was pared by 2 bases and J by 8 bases, with 3 bases of the junction left unmatched. Germline V gives CDR1 MNHEY, CDR2 SVGAGI. The CDR3 is made up of 13 amino acids. CDR3 sequence reads: CASSYPGQGGYTF. CDR3 bases: TGTGCCAGCAGTTACCCGGGACAGGGAGGCTACACCTTC.

This chain connects TRBV29-1 to TRBJ2-3; weak D call: TRBD1 (6 bases). V was trimmed by 6 bases and J by 3 bases, leaving 13 bases between them. Germline V gives CDR1 SQVTM, CDR2 ANQGSEA. The CDR3 is 13 amino acids. This CDR3 reads CSVAQGGTDTQYF. DNA of the CDR3: TGCAGCGTGGCACAGGGTGGGACAGATACGCAGTATTTT.

This clone was observed once. This chain uses TRBV5-6 with TRBJ1-1; 8 nucleotides match TRBD1. Germline trimming cut 5 bases from V and 0 bases from J; bases unmatched to any gene: 3. CDR1 is SGHDT and CDR2 is YYEEEE in the germline V gene. The CDR3 is made up of 14 amino acids. The CDR3 sequence: CASRRTGLNTEAFF. The CDR3 DNA reads as TGTGCCAGCAGAAGGACAGGGTTGAACACTGAAGCTTTCTTT.